One sample yielded the 14 T cell receptor beta chains listed below, sequenced in a study of T cell changes during pregnancy in multiple sclerosis. Assay: immunoSEQ multiplex PCR; the TCRdb copy retains only in-frame clones and omits some. The repertoire holds 30,000 to 40,000 clones, 70% to 90% seen once, with about 3.8% in the top ten. Sequenced material: CD8+ T cells from peripheral blood mononuclear cells, taken in the third trimester of pregnancy. These receptors all come from a female donor with multiple sclerosis, enrolled in a pregnancy study.

This clone was found once. The chain uses TRBV11-2 and TRBJ1-6, with 8 bases aligning to TRBD1. The CDR3 runs to 16 residues. The J segment lost 0 bases and the V segment lost 6 bases, leaving 4 bases of the junction unmatched. Germline-derived CDR1 and CDR2 are SGHAT and FQNNGV. CDR3 in DNA: TGTGCCAGCAGTCGACAGGGGTCCTCCTATAATTCACCCCTCCACTTT. It translates to CASSRQGSSYNSPLHF.

This clone occurred a few times. Different DNA sequences within this sample yield the same CDR3. This chain joins TRBV9 and TRBJ2-7, with 7 bases identical to TRBD1. Per the germline V gene, CDR1 is SGDLS and CDR2 is YYNGEE. V lost 4 bases and J lost 3; bases outside the gene matches: 13. The CDR3 is 16 amino acids. CDR3 in DNA: TGTGCCAGCAGCCCTAGCCCCGGGACAGCTAACTACGAGCAGTACTTC. Translated: CASSPSPGTANYEQYF. Drawing the rest from reference TRBV9 and TRBJ2-7, the complete variable domain is DSGVTQTPKHLITATGQRVTLRCSPRSGDLSVYWYQQSLDQGLQFLIQYYNGEERAKGNILERFSAQQFPDLHSELNLSSLELGDSALYFCASSPSPGTANYEQYFGPGTRLTVT.

The chain has TRBV5-4 and TRBJ2-1, with TRBD1 matching 10 bases. This CDR3 is 15 amino acids long. CDR1 SGHNT and CDR2 YYREEE come from the germline V gene (reference sequence). V was clipped by 4 bases and J by 4 bases; unmatched bases: 5. Written as DNA, the CDR3 is TGTGCCAGCAGCCTTGGGACAGGGGCTTACAATGAGCAGTTCTTC. Translation: CASSLGTGAYNEQFF.

The chain employs TRBV7-3 and TRBJ2-6; the D gene is possibly TRBD2 (5 bases). This CDR3 has 17 residues. Germline V gives CDR1 SGHTA, CDR2 FQGTGA. The germline V and J ends were trimmed by 2 bases and 0 bases, with 11 bases remaining between them. The CDR3, as DNA: TGTGCCAGCAGCTTATCTGGGAGTAGCTCTGGGGCCAACGTCCTGACTTTC. This codes for CASSLSGSSSGANVLTF. Complete variable domain (other parts from reference TRBV7-3 and TRBJ2-6): GAGVSQTPSNKVTEKGKYVELRCDPISGHTALYWYRQSLGQGPEFLIYFQGTGAADDSGLPNDRFFAVRPEGSVSTLKIQRTERGDSAVYLCASSLSGSSSGANVLTFGAGSRLTVL.

The chain joins TRBV6-1 to TRBJ2-4; D perhaps matches TRBD1 (6 bases). V was pared by 10 bases and J by 1 base, with 17 bases between. The V gene's germline CDR1 is MNHNS and CDR2 SASEGT. The CDR3 contains 15 residues. The CDR3 nucleotides are TGTGCCACCAAGATAGGACAGCCGGCCAAAAACATTCAGTACTTC. Encoded protein: CATKIGQPAKNIQYF.

The chain recombines TRBV7-3 with TRBJ2-2, with 8 positions matching TRBD2. The CDR3 runs 17 residues. V lost 5 bases to trimming and J lost 7 bases; unmatched junction nucleotides: 15. CDR1 and CDR2 (germline): SGHTA, FQGTGA. The CDR3 protein is CASSPYTTGGQSGELFF. As DNA, the CDR3 is TGTGCCAGCAGCCCATATACAACGGGGGGGCAAAGCGGGGAGCTGTTTTTT.

This sequence joins TRBV11-1 and TRBJ2-3; D possibly corresponds to TRBD1 (5 bases). Trimming removed 7 bases at V and 2 bases at J, with 16 bases between. This CDR3 has 15 residues. The germline CDR1 and CDR2 sequences are SGHAT and FQDESV (reference sequence). This CDR3 reads CASTLGAKNTDTQYF. The CDR3 DNA is TGTGCCAGCACCCTAGGGGCCAAAAACACAGATACGCAGTATTTT.

V usage is TRBV7-3 and J usage is TRBJ2-2; 8 bases are shared with TRBD1. The CDR3 loop spans 16 amino acids. CDR1 SGHTA and CDR2 FQGTGA come from the germline V gene. V lost 5 bases, J lost 3 bases, and 8 bases stayed unmatched. DNA of the CDR3: TGTGCCAGCAGCCTCGGACAGGGCGGGTACACCGGGGAGCTGTTTTTT. This sequence encodes CASSLGQGGYTGELFF.

The table lists this clone with a few counts. This CDR3 is CASAEGQGYNQPQHF. The CDR3 coding sequence is TGTGCCAGCGCGGAAGGACAGGGCTACAATCAGCCCCAGCATTTT. J is TRBJ1-5 and V is TRBV9; 8 bases fit TRBD1. V lost 7 bases, J lost 3 bases, and 9 bases stayed unmatched. Germline CDR1 and CDR2: SGDLS and YYNGEE. The CDR3 consists of 15 residues.

V usage is TRBV5-8 and J usage is TRBJ2-7; the D gene is possibly TRBD2 (5 bases). CDR3 size: 14 residues. Germline assignment: CDR1 SGHTS and CDR2 YDEGEE. V was trimmed by 5 bases and J by 3 bases, leaving 15 bases between them. CDR3 sequence: CASRFPGGLYEQYF. The CDR3 DNA follows: TGTGCCAGCAGGTTCCCCGGAGGCCTCTACGAGCAGTACTTC.

The CDR3 nucleotides are TGTGCCAGCGGGGACTTCTACGAGCAGTACTTC. Translated: CASGDFYEQYF. The V gene is TRBV27, the J gene TRBJ2-7; weak D call: TRBD2 (6 bases). The germline V gene encodes CDR1 MNHEY and CDR2 SMNVEV (reference sequence). CDR3 length: 11 residues. Trimming removed 8 bases from V and 3 bases from J, with 8 bases in between.

The chain uses TRBV7-3 and TRBJ2-1; 7 bases fit TRBD2. V lost 4 bases and J lost 10; bases outside the gene matches: 7. This CDR3 spans 13 amino acids. CDR1 and CDR2 (germline): SGHTA, FQGTGA. CDR3 DNA sequence: TGTGCCAGCAGCTCCGTGACTAGCTCCGAGCAGTTCTTC. Its protein product is CASSSVTSSEQFF.

The chain combines TRBV5-5 with TRBJ1-5, with 11 bases matching TRBD1. The ends lost 1 base at V and 6 bases at J; junction bases unmatched: 3. Germline V lookup: CDR1 SGHKS, CDR2 YYEKEE (reference sequence). The CDR3 runs to 15 residues. The chain's CDR3 is CASSLRDRGVQPQHF. The CDR3 DNA reads TGTGCCAGCAGCTTGAGGGACAGGGGGGTTCAGCCCCAGCATTTT.

J is TRBJ1-4 and V is TRBV2, with a possible D match to TRBD1 (6 bases). The CDR3 has 14 amino acids. Germline lookup yields CDR1 SNHLY and CDR2 FYNNEI. Trimming left V 6 bases short and J 1 base short, with 9 bases between. CDR3 nucleotides: TGTGCCAGCAGGCTACAGGGAACTAATGAAAAACTGTTTTTT. Protein sequence: CASRLQGTNEKLFF.